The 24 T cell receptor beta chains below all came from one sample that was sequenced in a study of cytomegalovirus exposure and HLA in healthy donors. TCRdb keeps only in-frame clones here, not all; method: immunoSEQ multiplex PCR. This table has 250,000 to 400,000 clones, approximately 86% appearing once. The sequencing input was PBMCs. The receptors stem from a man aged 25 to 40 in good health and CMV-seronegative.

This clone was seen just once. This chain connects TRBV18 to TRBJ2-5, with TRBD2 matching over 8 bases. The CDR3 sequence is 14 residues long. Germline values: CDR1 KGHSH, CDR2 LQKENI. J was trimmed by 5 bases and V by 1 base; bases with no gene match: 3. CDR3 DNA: TGTGCCAGCTCACCACGACTAGCGAGGGAGACCCAGTACTTC. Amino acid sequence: CASSPRLARETQYF.

Written as DNA, the CDR3 is TGTGCCAGCAGCGTACAATCTAACTATGGCTACACCTTC. Its protein is CASSVQSNYGYTF. The chain is built from TRBV9 and TRBJ1-2; D unclear. Trimming cost V 1 base and J 0 bases, with 4 bases left between them. The CDR3 spans 13 residues. Germline CDR1 SGDLS, CDR2 YYNGEE. The whole variable domain, remainder taken from reference TRBV9 and TRBJ1-2, is DSGVTQTPKHLITATGQRVTLRCSPRSGDLSVYWYQQSLDQGLQFLIQYYNGEERAKGNILERFSAQQFPDLHSELNLSSLELGDSALYFCASSVQSNYGYTFGSGTRLTVV.

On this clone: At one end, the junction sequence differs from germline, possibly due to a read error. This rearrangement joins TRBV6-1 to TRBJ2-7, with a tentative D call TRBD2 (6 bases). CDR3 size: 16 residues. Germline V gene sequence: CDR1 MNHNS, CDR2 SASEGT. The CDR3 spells CASGEWGGGVRGEQYF. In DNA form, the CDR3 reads TGTGCCAGCGGTGAATGGGGAGGAGGTGTTCGGGGCGAGCAGTACTTC.

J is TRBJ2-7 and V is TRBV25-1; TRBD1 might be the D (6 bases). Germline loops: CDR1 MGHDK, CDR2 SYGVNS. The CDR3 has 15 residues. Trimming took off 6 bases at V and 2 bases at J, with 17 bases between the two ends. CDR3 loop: CASRRGTGPPYEQYF. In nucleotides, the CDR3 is TGTGCCAGCAGGAGGGGTACAGGGCCGCCCTACGAGCAGTACTTC.

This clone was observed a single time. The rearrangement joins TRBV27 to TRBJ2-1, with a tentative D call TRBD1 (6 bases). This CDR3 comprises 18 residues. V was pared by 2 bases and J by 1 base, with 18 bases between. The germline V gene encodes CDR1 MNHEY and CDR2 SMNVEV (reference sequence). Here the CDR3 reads CASSLRGYWVESYNEQFF. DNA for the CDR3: TGTGCCAGCAGTTTAAGGGGGTATTGGGTAGAATCCTACAATGAGCAGTTCTTC.

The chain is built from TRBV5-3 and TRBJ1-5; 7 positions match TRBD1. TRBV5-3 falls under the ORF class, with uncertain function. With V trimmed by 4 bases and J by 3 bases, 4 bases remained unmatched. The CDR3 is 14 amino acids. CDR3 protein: CARSHDRDNQPQHF. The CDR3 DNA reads TGTGCCAGAAGCCACGACAGGGACAATCAGCCCCAGCATTTT.

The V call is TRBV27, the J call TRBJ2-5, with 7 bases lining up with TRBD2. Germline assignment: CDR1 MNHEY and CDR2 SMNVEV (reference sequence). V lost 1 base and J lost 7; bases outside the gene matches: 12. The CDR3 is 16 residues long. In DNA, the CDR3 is TGTGCCAGCAGTTTATATAGGAGCGGGGATGGGGGGACCCAGTACTTC. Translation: CASSLYRSGDGGTQYF.

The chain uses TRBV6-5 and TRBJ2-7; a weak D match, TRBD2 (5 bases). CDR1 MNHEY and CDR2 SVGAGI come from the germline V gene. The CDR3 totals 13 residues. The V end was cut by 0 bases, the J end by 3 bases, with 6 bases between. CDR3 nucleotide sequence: TGTGCCAGCAGTTACTCCGGGGTCTACGAGCAGTACTTC. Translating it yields CASSYSGVYEQYF.

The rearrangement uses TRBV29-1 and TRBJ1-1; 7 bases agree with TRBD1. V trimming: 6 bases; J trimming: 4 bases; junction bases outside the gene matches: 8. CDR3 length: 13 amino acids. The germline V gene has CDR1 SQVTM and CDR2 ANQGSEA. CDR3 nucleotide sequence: TGCAGCGTCGGTCACAGGGGTTCCACTGAAGCTTTCTTT. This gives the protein CSVGHRGSTEAFF. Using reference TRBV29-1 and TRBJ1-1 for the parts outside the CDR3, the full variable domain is SAVISQKPSRDICQRGTSLTIQCQVDSQVTMMFWYRQQPGQSLTLIATANQGSEATYESGFVIDKFPISRPNLTFSTLTVSNMSPEDSSIYLCSVGHRGSTEAFFGQGTRLTVV.

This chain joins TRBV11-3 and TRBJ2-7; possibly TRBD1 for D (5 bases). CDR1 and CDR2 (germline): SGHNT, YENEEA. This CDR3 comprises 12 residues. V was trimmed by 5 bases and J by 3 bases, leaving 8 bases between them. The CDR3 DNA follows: TGTGCCAGCAGCGACGACAGCTACGAGCAGTACTTC. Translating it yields CASSDDSYEQYF.

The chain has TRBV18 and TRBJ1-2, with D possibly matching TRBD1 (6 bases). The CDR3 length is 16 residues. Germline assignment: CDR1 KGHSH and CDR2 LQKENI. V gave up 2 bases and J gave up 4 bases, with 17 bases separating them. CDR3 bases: TGTGCCAGCTCACCAGGTCCCTTGGCAGGGGTCTATGGCTACACCTTC. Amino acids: CASSPGPLAGVYGYTF.

CDR3 protein: CASSEGRGTEAFF. The CDR3 region has the DNA TGTGCCAGCAGTGAAGGCAGGGGCACTGAAGCTTTCTTT. The J gene is TRBJ1-1, the V gene TRBV6-1; TRBD1 is a possible D gene (6 bases). This CDR3 region has 13 residues. Germline lookup yields CDR1 MNHNS and CDR2 SASEGT. V was clipped by 1 base and J by 4 bases, with 7 bases between them.

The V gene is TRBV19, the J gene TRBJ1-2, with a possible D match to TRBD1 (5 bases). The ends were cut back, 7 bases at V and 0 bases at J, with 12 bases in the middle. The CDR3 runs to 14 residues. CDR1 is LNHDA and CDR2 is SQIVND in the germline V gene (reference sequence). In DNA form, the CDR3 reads TGTGCCAGTACCTCGGGGGGAGCTAACTATGGCTACACCTTC. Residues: CASTSGGANYGYTF.

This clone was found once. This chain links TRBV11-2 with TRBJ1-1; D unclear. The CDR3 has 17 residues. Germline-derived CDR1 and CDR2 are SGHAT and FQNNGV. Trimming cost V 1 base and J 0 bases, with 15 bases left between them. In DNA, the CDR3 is TGTGCCAGCAGCTTAGGTGAGAACAGTCCTTTGAACACTGAAGCTTTCTTT. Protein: CASSLGENSPLNTEAFF.

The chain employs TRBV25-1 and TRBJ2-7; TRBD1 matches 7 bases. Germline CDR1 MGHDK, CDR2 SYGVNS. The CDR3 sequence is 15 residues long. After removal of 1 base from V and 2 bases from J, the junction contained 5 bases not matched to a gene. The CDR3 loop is CASSEWGQKAYEQYF. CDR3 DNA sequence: TGTGCCAGCAGTGAATGGGGACAGAAAGCCTACGAGCAGTACTTC.

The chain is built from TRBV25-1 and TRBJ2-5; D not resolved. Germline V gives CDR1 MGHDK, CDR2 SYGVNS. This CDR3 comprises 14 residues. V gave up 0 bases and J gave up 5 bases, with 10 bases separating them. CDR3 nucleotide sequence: TGTGCCAGCAGTGAATATGCGCTCTCTGAGACCCAGTACTTC. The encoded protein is CASSEYALSETQYF. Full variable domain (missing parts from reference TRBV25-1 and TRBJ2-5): EADIYQTPRYLVIGTGKKITLECSQTMGHDKMYWYQQDPGMELHLIHYSYGVNSTEKGDLSSESTVSRIRTEHFPLTLESARPSHTSQYLCASSEYALSETQYFGPGTRLLVL.

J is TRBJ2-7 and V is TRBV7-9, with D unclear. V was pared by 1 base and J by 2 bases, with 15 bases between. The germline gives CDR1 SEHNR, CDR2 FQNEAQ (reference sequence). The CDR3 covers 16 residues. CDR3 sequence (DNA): TGTGCCAGCAGCTTAGTTATGGCACCCTTAACCTACGAGCAGTACTTC. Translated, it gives CASSLVMAPLTYEQYF.

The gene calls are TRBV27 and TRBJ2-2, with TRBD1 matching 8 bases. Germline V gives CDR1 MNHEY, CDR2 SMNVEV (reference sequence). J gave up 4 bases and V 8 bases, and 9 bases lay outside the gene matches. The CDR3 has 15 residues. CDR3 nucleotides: TGTGCCAGCGCTCCAGGGACAGGAGGCACCGGGGAGCTGTTTTTT. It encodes CASAPGTGGTGELFF.

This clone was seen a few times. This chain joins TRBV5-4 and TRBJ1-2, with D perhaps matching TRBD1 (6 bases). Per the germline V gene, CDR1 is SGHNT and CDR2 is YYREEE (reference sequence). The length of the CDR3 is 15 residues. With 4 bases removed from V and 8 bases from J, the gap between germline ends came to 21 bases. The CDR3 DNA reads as TGTGCCAGCAGCATACCACAGGGAAATAGTGTCGGCTACACCTTC. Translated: CASSIPQGNSVGYTF. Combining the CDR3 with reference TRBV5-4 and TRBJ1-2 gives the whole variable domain ETGVTQSPTHLIKTRGQQVTLRCSSQSGHNTVSWYQQALGQGPQFIFQYYREEENGRGNFPPRFSGLQFPNYSSELNVNALELDDSALYLCASSIPQGNSVGYTFGSGTRLTVV.

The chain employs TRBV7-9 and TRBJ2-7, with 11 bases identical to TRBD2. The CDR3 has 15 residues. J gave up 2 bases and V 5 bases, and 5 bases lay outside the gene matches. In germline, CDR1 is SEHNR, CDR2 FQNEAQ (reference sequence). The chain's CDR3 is CASSGTSGYPYEQYF. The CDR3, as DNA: TGTGCCAGCAGCGGGACTAGCGGATATCCCTACGAGCAGTACTTC.

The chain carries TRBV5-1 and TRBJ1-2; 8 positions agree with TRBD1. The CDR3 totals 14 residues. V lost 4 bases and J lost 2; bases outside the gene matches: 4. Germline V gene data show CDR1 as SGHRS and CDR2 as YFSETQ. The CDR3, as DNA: TGCGCCAGCAGCATCTCAGGGGGCAACTATGGCTACACCTTC. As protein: CASSISGGNYGYTF.

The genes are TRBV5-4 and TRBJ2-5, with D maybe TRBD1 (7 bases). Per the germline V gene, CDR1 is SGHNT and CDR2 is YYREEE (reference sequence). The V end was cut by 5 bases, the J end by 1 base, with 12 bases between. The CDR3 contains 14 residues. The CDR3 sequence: CASSAGQSQETQYF. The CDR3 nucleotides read TGTGCCAGCAGTGCGGGACAGAGCCAAGAGACCCAGTACTTC.

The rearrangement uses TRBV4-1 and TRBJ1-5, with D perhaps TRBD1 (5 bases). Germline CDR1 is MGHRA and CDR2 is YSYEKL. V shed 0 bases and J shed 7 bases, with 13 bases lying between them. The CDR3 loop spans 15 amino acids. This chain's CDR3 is CASSQELGRGQPQHF. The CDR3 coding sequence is TGCGCCAGCAGCCAAGAGTTGGGCCGGGGGCAGCCCCAGCATTTT.

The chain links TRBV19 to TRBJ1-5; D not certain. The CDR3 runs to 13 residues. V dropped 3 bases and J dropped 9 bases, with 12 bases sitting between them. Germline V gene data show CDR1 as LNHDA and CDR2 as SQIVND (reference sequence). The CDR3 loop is CASSISQAGPQHF. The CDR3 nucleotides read TGTGCCAGTAGTATCAGCCAGGCGGGGCCCCAGCATTTT. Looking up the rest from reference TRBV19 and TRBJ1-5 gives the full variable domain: DGGITQSPKYLFRKEGQNVTLSCEQNLNHDAMYWYRQDPGQGLRLIYYSQIVNDFQKGDIAEGYSVSREKKESFPLTVTSAQKNPTAFYLCASSISQAGPQHFGDGTRLSIL.